Presented here are 22 T cell receptor beta chains from one specimen sequenced in a study of shared clonotypes between healthy human individuals. Generated by immunoSEQ multiplex PCR, the TCRdb table keeps only in-frame clones and is missing some. The sample yields roughly 2 million clones, around 95% seen once. The specimen was naive CD4+ T cells sorted from blood. As for subset: CD45RA+ positively selected. All receptors derive from a man between 18 and 29 years old in good health.

This clone was seen only once. This chain links TRBV28 with TRBJ1-2, with TRBD1 as a possible D gene (5 bases). This CDR3 is built from 14 residues. V lost 6 bases and J lost 8, with 19 bases in between. Germline V gives CDR1 MDHEN, CDR2 SYDVKM. CDR3 protein: CASSLLDSIRGYTF. Here the CDR3 DNA reads TGTGCCAGCAGCCTTTTAGACAGCATTCGCGGCTACACCTTC.

This clone was recorded once. V usage is TRBV10-3 and J usage is TRBJ2-4, with unresolved D. CDR1 ENHRY and CDR2 SYGVKD come from the germline V gene. The V end lost 0 bases, the J end lost 3 bases, and 12 bases lay between the germline ends. The CDR3 runs to 16 residues. In DNA form, the CDR3 reads TGTGCCATCAGTGAGTCCGAAGGTTTCGGCAAAAACATTCAGTACTTC. As protein: CAISESEGFGKNIQYF.

V is TRBV29-1 and J is TRBJ1-1, with D possibly being TRBD1 (5 bases). The V and J ends lost 5 bases and 0 bases respectively, with 10 bases between them. CDR1 and CDR2 (germline): SQVTM, ANQGSEA. This CDR3 contains 13 residues. CDR3 sequence (DNA): TGCAGCGTTTCCGGGACCATGAACACTGAAGCTTTCTTT. It is translated as CSVSGTMNTEAFF.

This chain joins TRBV4-1 and TRBJ2-5; TRBD2 agrees at 13 bases. This CDR3 spans 19 amino acids. Germline CDR1 reads MGHRA; CDR2 reads YSYEKL. The V segment lost 1 base and the J segment 4 bases; nucleotides outside the gene matches: 12. The CDR3 protein is CASSQVLLAGGPLGETQYF. CDR3 bases: TGCGCCAGCAGCCAAGTATTACTAGCGGGAGGGCCGTTAGGAGAGACCCAGTACTTC.

In the case of this clone: This CDR3 is also generated by other DNA sequences in the sample. The chain recombines TRBV6-5 with TRBJ1-5; 7 nucleotides line up with TRBD1. Trimming cost V 6 bases and J 7 bases; bases outside gene matches: 6. The CDR3 sequence is 13 residues long. Germline CDR1 and CDR2: MNHEY and SVGAGI. CDR3 residues: CASRAGGNQPQHF. The CDR3 DNA reads as TGTGCCAGCAGGGCAGGGGGTAACCAGCCCCAGCATTTT.

This clone occurred a few times. This chain joins TRBV2 and TRBJ2-7, with TRBD1 matching 9 bases. Trimming at V came to 8 bases and at J to 4 bases, leaving 0 bases not matched to a gene. CDR1 is SNHLY and CDR2 is FYNNEI in the germline V gene. The CDR3 has 11 amino acids. CDR3 sequence reads: CASGQGYEQYF. The CDR3 bases are TGTGCCAGCGGACAGGGGTACGAGCAGTACTTC.

As regards this clone: Different DNA sequences within this sample yield the same CDR3. The chain couples TRBV5-4 to TRBJ2-7; D uncertain. The V gene's germline CDR1 is SGHNT and CDR2 YYREEE (reference sequence). The V gene lost 2 bases and the J gene lost 3 bases, with 9 bases spanning the gap. This CDR3 region has 13 residues. As DNA, the CDR3 is TGTGCCAGCAGCTTAGGGCAAAACTACGAGCAGTACTTC. This codes for CASSLGQNYEQYF.

This clone was counted between two and nine times. J is TRBJ1-6 and V is TRBV18; D may be TRBD1 (5 bases). This CDR3 comprises 16 residues. V was clipped by 1 base and J by 5 bases, with 12 bases between them. Looked up from germline, CDR1 is KGHSH and CDR2 is LQKENI. CDR3 sequence (DNA): TGTGCCAGCTCACCACAGGCCCCGGGGGATAATTCACCCCTCCACTTT. Its protein is CASSPQAPGDNSPLHF.

This rearrangement joins TRBV29-1 to TRBJ2-3; 12 bases are shared with TRBD2. The ends lost 6 bases at V and 0 bases at J; junction bases unmatched: 13. The CDR3 is 18 residues long. Germline values: CDR1 SQVTM, CDR2 ANQGSEA. As DNA, the CDR3 is TGCAGCGTCCTCCGAGGGCTAGCGGGAGGGGGTAGCACAGATACGCAGTATTTT. Translated, it gives CSVLRGLAGGGSTDTQYF.

V gene TRBV2 combines with J gene TRBJ2-7; TRBD1 matches 9 bases. Losses at the gene ends were 7 bases for V and 5 bases for J; bases not matched to a gene: 12. CDR3 length equals 15 residues. CDR1 is SNHLY, CDR2 FYNNEI, per germline. DNA for the CDR3: TGTGCCAGCAAAGGGGGCGGGACAGGGAACCACGAGCAGTACTTC. Its translation: CASKGGGTGNHEQYF.

This clone came up once. The CDR3 sequence: CASSLEGTQPQHF. The DNA of the CDR3 is TGTGCCAGCAGCCTCGAAGGAACGCAGCCCCAGCATTTT. The chain is built from TRBV4-2 and TRBJ1-5; D ambiguous. The CDR3 consists of 13 residues. Per germline, CDR1 LGHNA and CDR2 YNFKEQ. V was shortened by 4 bases and J by 7 bases, with 11 bases between the two germline ends.

The chain combines TRBV6-5 with TRBJ1-1; D not resolved. Germline V gives CDR1 MNHEY, CDR2 SVGAGI. Between the trimmed V and J ends, which lost 4 bases and 0 bases, there was a span of 12 bases. CDR3 size: 15 residues. The CDR3 here is CASSSEQIMNTEAFF. CDR3 bases: TGTGCCAGCAGTTCGGAACAAATCATGAACACTGAAGCTTTCTTT.

The CDR3 nucleotides read TGTGCCAGCAGCTTGGTTGAGGACCAGCCCCAGCATTTT. Translation gives CASSLVEDQPQHF. The gene calls are TRBV7-2 and TRBJ1-5, with unresolved D. Germline assignment: CDR1 SGHTA and CDR2 FQGNSA. Between the trimmed V and J ends, which lost 3 bases and 7 bases, there was a span of 10 bases. The CDR3 length is 13 residues.

The rearrangement links TRBV6-4 to TRBJ1-2; D is ambiguous. The V gene lost 6 bases and the J gene lost 0 bases, with 11 bases spanning the gap. From germline, CDR1 is MRHNA and CDR2 SNTAGT. There are 14 residues in the CDR3. CDR3: CASSSGYSNYGYTF. The CDR3 nucleotides are TGTGCCAGCAGCTCCGGGTATTCTAACTATGGCTACACCTTC.

The rearrangement uses TRBV4-1 and TRBJ2-2; 11 positions agree with TRBD1. V was clipped by 0 bases and J by 0 bases; unmatched bases: 9. CDR3 size: 20 residues. CDR1 is MGHRA, CDR2 YSYEKL, per germline. The CDR3 spells CASSQDRGQGANTNTGELFF. CDR3 coding DNA: TGCGCCAGCAGCCAAGATCGAGGACAGGGGGCCAACACGAACACCGGGGAGCTGTTTTTT.

J is TRBJ1-2 and V is TRBV4-1, with 10 bases fitting TRBD1. This CDR3 comprises 19 residues. With 1 base clipped from V and 4 bases from J, the junction kept 15 bases outside the gene matches. In germline, CDR1 is MGHRA, CDR2 YSYEKL. This CDR3 reads CASSQGFLRQGARSYGYTF. DNA of the CDR3: TGCGCCAGCAGCCAAGGCTTCCTTAGACAGGGGGCTAGAAGCTATGGCTACACCTTC.

The chain has TRBV2 and TRBJ1-6; D remains unclear. V shed 3 bases and J shed 9 bases, with 6 bases lying between them. CDR1 SNHLY and CDR2 FYNNEI come from the germline V gene. The CDR3 extends over 12 amino acids. CDR3 bases: TGTGCCAGCAGTGATTCCGTTTCACCCCTCCACTTT. This sequence encodes CASSDSVSPLHF.

Regarding this clone: This sample includes further DNA sequences coding for the same CDR3. The CDR3 sequence is CASSYRTGNTEAFF. The CDR3 region has the DNA TGTGCCAGCAGTTACAGAACAGGGAACACTGAAGCTTTCTTT. The gene calls are TRBV6-5 and TRBJ1-1, with D maybe TRBD1 (5 bases). Germline CDR1 is MNHEY and CDR2 is SVGAGI. Trimming stripped 2 bases from V and 1 base from J, with 8 bases between. The CDR3 is 14 residues long.

The J gene is TRBJ2-5, the V gene TRBV11-2; D is possibly TRBD1 or TRBD2 (5 bases each). V lost 3 bases and J lost 4, with 27 bases in between. The CDR3 totals 19 residues. The germline CDR1 and CDR2 sequences are SGHAT and FQNNGV. CDR3 in amino acids: CASSFRRGDTAVIIETQYF. For the CDR3, the DNA is TGTGCCAGCAGCTTTAGACGAGGGGATACAGCGGTAATTATAGAGACCCAGTACTTC.

This sequence joins TRBV11-1 and TRBJ1-3; D is uncertain. From germline, CDR1 is SGHAT and CDR2 FQDESV (reference sequence). The V gene lost 2 bases and the J gene lost 2 bases, with 10 bases spanning the gap. The CDR3 contains 15 residues. CDR3: CASSLQREPGNTIYF. The CDR3 bases are TGTGCCAGCAGCTTACAAAGGGAACCTGGAAACACCATATATTTT. Full variable domain (missing parts from reference TRBV11-1 and TRBJ1-3): EAEVAQSPRYKITEKSQAVAFWCDPISGHATLYWYRQILGQGPELLVQFQDESVVDDSQLPKDRFSAERLKGVDSTLKIQPAELGDSAMYLCASSLQREPGNTIYFGEGSWLTVV.

The rearrangement uses TRBV6-6 and TRBJ2-1; D may be TRBD2 (6 bases). CDR1 and CDR2 from the germline V gene are MNHNY and SVGAGI (reference sequence). V was trimmed by 5 bases and J by 6 bases, leaving 8 bases between them. The CDR3 has 12 amino acids. The CDR3 loop reads CASSRESNEQFF. CDR3 DNA: TGTGCCAGCAGTCGGGAGTCCAATGAGCAGTTCTTC.

The V and J genes are TRBV5-4 and TRBJ2-7, with TRBD2 matching over 7 bases. The CDR3 covers 16 residues. V gave up 2 bases and J gave up 3 bases; unmatched junction bases: 11. Germline V gene lookup returns CDR1 SGHNT and CDR2 YYREEE (reference sequence). CDR3 in DNA: TGTGCCAGCAGCTTTGTTGGCGGGGGAGTCCTCTACGAGCAGTACTTC. Amino acid sequence: CASSFVGGGVLYEQYF.